This T cell receptor (beta chain) appears in the sequencing data of a study of blood T cell repertoires in COVID-19. Study-wide context: Samples taken during acute and convalescent COVID-19 were collected in the United States, Italy and Spain. T cells, B-cell-depleted T cells, or PBMCs supplied cDNA or gDNA.

The CDR3 length is 14 residues. Unmatched junction bases numbered 11, after V lost 9 bases and J lost 4 bases. Germline lookup yields CDR1 MDHEN and CDR2 SYDVKM. As originally analysed: Reference gene primers were amplified, and this amplification served to estimate nucleated cell counts. Assay used: immunoSEQ multiplex PCR; TCRdb lists only in-frame clones, some missing. The V and J calls and the clone size are those of that table, but D and trimming were determined from the DNA. The sample contains about 97,000 clones, 70% to 90% of which appear only once. Sequencing used peripheral blood. The rearrangement uses TRBV28 and TRBJ1-2; 7 positions match TRBD1. The clonotype comes from a man between 45 and 60 years old with active or convalescent COVID-19. CDR3: CASMSRQGGYGYTF. CDR3 nucleotides: TGTGCCAGTATGTCTAGACAGGGCGGCTATGGCTACACCTTC.